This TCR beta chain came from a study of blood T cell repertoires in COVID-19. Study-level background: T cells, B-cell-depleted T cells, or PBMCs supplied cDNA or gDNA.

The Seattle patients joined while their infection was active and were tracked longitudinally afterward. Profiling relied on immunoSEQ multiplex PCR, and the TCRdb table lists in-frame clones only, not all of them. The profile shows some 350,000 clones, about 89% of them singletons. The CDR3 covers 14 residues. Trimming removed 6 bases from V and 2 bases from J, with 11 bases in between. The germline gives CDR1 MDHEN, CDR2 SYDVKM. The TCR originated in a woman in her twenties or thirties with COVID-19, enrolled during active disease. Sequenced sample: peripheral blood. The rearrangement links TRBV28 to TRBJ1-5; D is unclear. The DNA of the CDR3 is TGTGCCAGCAGCCCCCGACTTGGCAATCAGCCCCAGCATTTT. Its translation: CASSPRLGNQPQHF.